Below are 10 T cell receptor beta chains sequenced from a single sample in a study of OX40 agonist ivuxolimab in advanced cancers. Profiling relied on immunoSEQ multiplex PCR, and the TCRdb table lists in-frame clones only, not all of them. Among 55,000 to 75,000 clones, around four fifths were seen once, and the ten largest hold 11%. The sample in question was CD4+ or CD8+ T cells sorted from blood, obtained in a trial of the OX40 agonist ivuxolimab. These receptors were taken from an adult with an advanced solid tumor such as melanoma, head and neck, liver or kidney cancer.

This rearrangement joins TRBV15 to TRBJ2-3; D is perhaps TRBD2 (5 bases). Germline CDR1 and CDR2: LNHNV and YYDKDF (reference sequence). V lost 0 bases and J 4 bases, leaving 14 bases between the germline ends. CDR3 length equals 16 residues. In DNA, the CDR3 is TGTGCCACCAGCAGAGATTCGGGGATTGGGGCAGATACGCAGTATTTT. It encodes CATSRDSGIGADTQYF.

The genes are TRBV10-3 and TRBJ1-2, with 8 bases that match TRBD1. After removal of 9 bases from V and 8 bases from J, the junction contained 20 bases not matched to a gene. CDR3 length: 16 residues. Germline values: CDR1 ENHRY, CDR2 SYGVKD. As DNA, the CDR3 is TGTGCCATAAGGGCCGTGAAGACAGGGGAGGTGGGAGGCTACACCTTC. Encoded protein: CAIRAVKTGEVGGYTF.

V gene TRBV5-6 combines with J gene TRBJ1-2, with D hard to call. Per the germline V gene, CDR1 is SGHDT and CDR2 is YYEEEE. Trimming stripped 0 bases from V and 4 bases from J, with 10 bases between. The CDR3 runs 14 residues. CDR3 sequence (DNA): TGTGCCAGCAGCTTGGTCCCTCGCGGCTATGGCTACACCTTC. It translates to CASSLVPRGYGYTF.

This clone was seen once. This CDR3 is CASRPGTAADTQYF. The CDR3 coding sequence is TGTGCCAGCAGGCCTGGGACTGCCGCAGATACGCAGTATTTT. The chain joins TRBV2 to TRBJ2-3; possible D gene TRBD2, 6 bases. Germline CDR1 SNHLY, CDR2 FYNNEI. The CDR3 consists of 14 residues. V lost 6 bases to trimming and J lost 4 bases, with 14 bases between them. Full variable domain (rest looked up from reference TRBV2 and TRBJ2-3): EPEVTQTPSHQVTQMGQEVILRCVPISNHLYFYWYRQILGQKVEFLVSFYNNEISEKSEIFDDQFSVERPDGSNFTLKIRSTKLEDSAMYFCASRPGTAADTQYFGPGTRLTVL.

This sequence joins TRBV5-4 and TRBJ2-1; D remains unclear. CDR1 SGHNT and CDR2 YYREEE come from the germline V gene (reference sequence). The CDR3 has 13 amino acids. Deletions cut 4 bases from V and 3 bases from J, with 8 bases between. The CDR3 reads CASSHISYNEQFF. The DNA of the CDR3 is TGTGCCAGCAGCCACATTAGCTACAATGAGCAGTTCTTC.

V gene TRBV5-1 combines with J gene TRBJ1-6; 11 nucleotides align to TRBD1. The CDR3 loop spans 16 amino acids. Germline CDR1 SGHRS, CDR2 YFSETQ. The V gene end was trimmed by 4 bases and the J gene end by 8 bases; junction bases not matched to a gene: 8. CDR3 amino acids: CASSIFSGQGDSPLHF. CDR3 in DNA: TGCGCCAGCAGCATATTCTCGGGACAGGGGGATTCACCCCTCCACTTT.

The chain uses TRBV6-5 and TRBJ2-3; D may be TRBD1 or TRBD2 (6 bases each). Trimming stripped 7 bases from V and 1 base from J, with 15 bases between. Germline CDR1 MNHEY, CDR2 SVGAGI. CDR3 size: 15 residues. DNA of the CDR3: TGTGCCAGCAAAGTACAGGGACTTGGCACAGATACGCAGTATTTT. Protein sequence: CASKVQGLGTDTQYF.

The J gene is TRBJ2-1, the V gene TRBV10-2; D ambiguous. This CDR3 is built from 12 residues. V was trimmed by 6 bases and J by 3 bases, leaving 6 bases between them. Germline V gene sequence: CDR1 WSHSY, CDR2 SAAADI. CDR3 loop: CASSHSYNEQFF. CDR3 in DNA: TGCGCCAGCAGCCACAGCTACAATGAGCAGTTCTTC.

This chain connects TRBV6-6 to TRBJ1-3; D remains unclear. Trimming took 5 bases from V and 4 from J, leaving 6 bases between them. The CDR3 is made up of 12 amino acids. CDR1 MNHNY and CDR2 SVGAGI come from the germline V gene (reference sequence). The CDR3 region has the DNA TGTGCCAGCAGTACTGGGGGAAACACCATATATTTT. Amino acids: CASSTGGNTIYF.

This CDR3 is CASSVASGIDYGYTF. Written as DNA, the CDR3 is TGTGCCAGCAGCGTAGCGTCAGGGATCGACTATGGCTACACCTTC. The chain is built from TRBV9 and TRBJ1-2; D is possibly TRBD1 (5 bases). The CDR3 consists of 15 residues. Germline CDR1 reads SGDLS; CDR2 reads YYNGEE. The V gene lost 0 bases and the J gene lost 3 bases, with 12 bases spanning the gap.